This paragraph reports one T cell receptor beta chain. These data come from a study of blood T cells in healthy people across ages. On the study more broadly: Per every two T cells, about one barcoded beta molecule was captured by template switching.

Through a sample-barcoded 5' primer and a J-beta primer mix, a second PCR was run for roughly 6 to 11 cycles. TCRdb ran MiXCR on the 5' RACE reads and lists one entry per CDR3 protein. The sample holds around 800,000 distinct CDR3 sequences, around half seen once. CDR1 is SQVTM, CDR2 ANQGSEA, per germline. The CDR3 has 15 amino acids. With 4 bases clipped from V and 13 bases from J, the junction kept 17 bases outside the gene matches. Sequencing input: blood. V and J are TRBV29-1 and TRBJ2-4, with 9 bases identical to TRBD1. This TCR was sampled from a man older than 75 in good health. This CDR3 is CSVGQGDLGSVVQYF. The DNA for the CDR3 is TGCAGCGTTGGACAGGGGGACCTTGGTAGTGTGGTGCAGTACTTC.